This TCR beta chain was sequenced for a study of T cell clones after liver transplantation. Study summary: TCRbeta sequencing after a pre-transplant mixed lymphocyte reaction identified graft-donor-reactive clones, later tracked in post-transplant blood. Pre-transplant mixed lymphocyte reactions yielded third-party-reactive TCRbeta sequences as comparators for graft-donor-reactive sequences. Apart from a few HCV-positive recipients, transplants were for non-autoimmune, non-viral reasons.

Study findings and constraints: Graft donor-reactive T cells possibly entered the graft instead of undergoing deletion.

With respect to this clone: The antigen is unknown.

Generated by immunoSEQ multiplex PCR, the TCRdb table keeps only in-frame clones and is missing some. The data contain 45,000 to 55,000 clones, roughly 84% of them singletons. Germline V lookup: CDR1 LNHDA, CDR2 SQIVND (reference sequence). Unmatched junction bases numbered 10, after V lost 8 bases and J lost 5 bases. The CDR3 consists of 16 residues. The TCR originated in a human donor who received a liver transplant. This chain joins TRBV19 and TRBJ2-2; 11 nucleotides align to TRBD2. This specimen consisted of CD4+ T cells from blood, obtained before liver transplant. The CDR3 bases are TGTGCCAGTCTACAACTAGCGGGAGCGAGGACCGGGGAGCTGTTTTTT. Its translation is CASLQLAGARTGELFF.